This TCR beta chain was recorded in a study of human T cells and chemical hapten exposure. Across the whole study: The scalp of each patient received a weekly diphenylcyclopropenone dose for the full roughly 22-week study.

CDR1 is LGHNA, CDR2 YNFKEQ, per germline. V gave up 4 bases and J gave up 3 bases; unmatched junction bases: 10. The CDR3 extends over 16 amino acids. TCRdb fed the RACE reads into MiXCR, producing one record per CDR3 protein. The sample includes just over 350,000 distinct CDR3 sequences, roughly 6.3% seen only once; the top ten take around 6.1%. Time point described: patch test 2, 6 weeks after DPC sensitization. As to treatment: therapeutic diphenylcyclopropenone sensitization with weekly scalp DPC. At patch-test visits, sampling came before the patch test. This clonotype was observed a few times. The receptor was derived from a woman between 18 and 30 years old with alopecia areata. Some clones in this sample may be carry-over from other donors' samples. The chain couples TRBV4-2 to TRBJ2-3; TRBD2 aligns across 7 bases. This material consisted of whole blood, taken in connection with sensitization to the hapten diphenylcyclopropenone (DPC). The CDR3 bases are TGTGCCAGCAGCCCACGAGCCGGGGGGTGGACAGATACGCAGTATTTT. It is translated as CASSPRAGGWTDTQYF.